This T cell receptor beta chain was profiled in a study of blood T cells in healthy people across ages (dated by TCRdb to the mid-2010s). For context, the study as a whole: In model experiments, template switching captured roughly one uniquely barcoded TCR beta cDNA molecule for every two T cells. For two donors (one aged 18 to 30 and one aged 80 or older), the study analyzed two additional independent replicas of 1 million unique cDNA reads from the same blood draw. Donors of different ages were randomly distributed across sequencing lanes to avoid experimental bias. The donors were split into four age groups: young (average 16 years), middle-aged (39), aged (around 67) and long-lived (approximately 89). Age-related changes in TCR beta repertoire diversity were measured in the study by deep sequencing normalized with unique cDNA molecular identifiers.

Systemically healthy Caucasian individuals from Russia, around 38 in total and aged about 6 to 95 years, were included as donors. Roughly 11 milliliters of peripheral blood were drawn from each donor into EDTA-treated Vacutainer tubes. PBMCs were isolated by Ficoll-Paque density-gradient centrifugation, with at least 6 million obtained per sample. Trizol reagent was used to extract total RNA from the PBMCs, yielding at least 5.5 micrograms per sample. For every donor, flow cytometry on a PBMC aliquot measured the percentage of naive CD45RAhigh/CD27high T cells. The paper's findings and limits, for the study overall: The long-lived group showed more naive CD4+ T cells, fewer expanded clones and increased TCR diversity than the aged group, suggesting age selection. Estimates of total diversity based on one million sequenced T cells were regarded as lower bounds and as underestimates. Bulk unsorted PBMC profiling prevented conclusive comparison of naive and antigen-experienced compartments. Donor CMV infection status was unknown, potentially confounding age-related changes in expanded clonotypes. Observed TCR beta diversity per million T cells fell roughly linearly with age, and a significant reduction was already apparent by age roughly 41. A strong correlation was found between observed TCR beta diversity and the percentage of naive T cells measured by flow cytometry.

Deletion took 4 bases off V and 5 bases off J, with a span of 12 bases between the germline ends. The CDR3, from cysteine to phenylalanine, totals 14 residues. The kept DNA is CDR3 alone, 42 bases in frame from the first base. Looking up the germline V gene (reference sequence) yields CDR1 MNHNY and CDR2 SVGAGI. Libraries came from 5' RACE. Instrument used: Illumina HiSeq 2500. A second about 7 to 11 cycle PCR used a sample-barcoded 5' primer and a J-beta primer mix. Each TCR beta cDNA molecule received a unique molecular identifier from a template-switch 5' adaptor carrying 12 random nucleotides. Each sample yielded at least 3 million CDR3-containing paired-end reads. All of the RNA was converted into first-strand cDNA using the Mint cDNA synthesis kit, with a TRBC-specific oligonucleotide serving as the primer. All cDNA was treated with uracil-DNA glycosylase and then went through a first 18-cycle PCR with the universal primers M1SS and BC2_uni_R. The paper's processing steps were these. Each sample was normalized by randomly selecting 1 million high-quality reads, each carrying a distinct molecular identifier. Reads with shared molecular identifiers were discarded instead of being binned into consensus sequences. CDR3 identification, clonotype clustering and error correction used MiTCR with a Q25 quality threshold and the strictest error-elimination algorithm. A nonparametric unseen species model using Euler transformation provided a lower-bound estimate of total TCR beta diversity. Starting from the raw public reads, TCRdb applied fastp trimming at Q25, assembled clones with MiXCR and retained in-frame beta chains. Duplicate CDR3 protein sequences are folded into a single record with the most common DNA and genes. The V and J calls here are based on TCRdb, not the publication. In this sample the table shows 1.5 million to 2 million distinct CDR3 sequences, roughly 27% of which occur a single time. The ten largest account for roughly 8.2% of the sample.

This clonotype appeared a few times. Its antigen is not yet known. Base qualities are not provided; no much larger clone lies one nucleotide away. This sequence uses TRBV6-6 and TRBJ2-1; a weak D assignment points to TRBD1 (6 bases agree). What was sequenced was blood. The receptor comes from a woman aged 25 to 45 in good health. The CDR3 sequence is CASSSPDRNNEQFF. The nucleotide sequence reads TGTGCCAGCAGTTCCCCGGACAGAAACAATGAGCAGTTCTTC.